Here is one T cell receptor beta chain with its context. This clone was observed once. No cognate antigen has been identified for it. Within one base of it there is no much larger clone, and no base qualities were kept. These data belong to a study of cytomegalovirus exposure and HLA in healthy donors (dated by TCRdb to 2016 to 2017). Some background on the complete study: An earlier analysis of some 550 of the donors reported roughly 270 Gb of sequence data and around 120 million unique TCR beta sequences from some 180 million T cells. Roughly 300 gigabases of sequencing data and around 90 million unique TCR sequences made up an early release that covered roughly 670 HLA-typed donors. Of the roughly 390 genotyped donors, over 70% fell in the genetic ancestry cluster associated with self-reported Caucasian donors. The aim of the study was to test whether cataloging public T cell receptors could identify signatures of past pathogen exposure. The study profiled the T cell repertoires of hundreds of subjects by immunosequencing and related them to cytomegalovirus serostatus. Along with the approximately 600-subject first cohort, a separate validation cohort of over a hundred different subjects was used. The study combined high-throughput TCR immunosequencing, statistical association of individual TCRs with disease status, and machine learning to predict cytomegalovirus infection status. A later analysis re-examined previously published TCR beta repertoires from just over 650 donors and added high-resolution HLA genotyping to investigate patterns of TCR occurrence. Rather than using new phenotypic data, the later analysis identified candidate immune exposures from TCR beta sequences and from how often those sequences occurred across donors. To decide whether each TCR beta V gene segment behaved as functional or pseudogenic, an earlier analysis of approximately 620 of the donors relied on high-throughput TCR beta sequencing. Donor age, sex, ethnicity and CMV serostatus were compiled together with the repertoire data. Genome-wide SNP genotypes for about 65% of the roughly 670 donors were used in a later genetic analysis, which treated that subset as a discovery cohort. Every repertoire in the discovery cohort had been generated on one and the same sequencing platform. HLA typing covered class I and class II loci at four-digit resolution. Typing coverage varied by locus: roughly 620-640 donors for A, B, C, DRB1 and DQB1; approximately 520 for DQA1; approximately 610 for DPA1; roughly 450 for DPB1. Five DR-DQ haplotypes were treated as single units for association and clustering because of strong linkage in the cohort. Among around 400 genotyped donors of the cohort, an average of approximately 240,000 unique TCR beta nucleotide sequences was sequenced per donor, of which about 20% were non-productive. Findings and caveats that apply to the study as a whole: According to a later analysis, most CMV-associated TCR beta chains appeared to be HLA-restricted, and the HLA associations seemed to be driven largely by CMV exposure. Correlated functional status among segregating V segments might reflect linkage disequilibrium, but an unknown experimental factor could not be ruled out. In a later analysis, HLA-associated TCR beta chains were found to be more clonally expanded and to have lower generation probabilities than equally common non-associated chains. The only immune exposure information available for the cohort was CMV serostatus. Some IMGT-functional V segments, including TRBV6-2 and TRBV6-3, could not be distinguished by the 87-base-pair reads and were therefore excluded. A group of highly shared sequence variants was considered likely to be a technical artifact of the sequencing pipeline. A further reported finding was that TCR beta sequences accurately predicted the HLA-A and HLA-B alleles for most subjects in the first cohort. Strong co-occurrence of HLA alleles, especially DR and DQ, made assigning TCR associations to individual alleles difficult. Three of the identified cytomegalovirus-associated TCR beta chains were confirmed in vitro to be specific for cytomegalovirus antigens. According to the authors, the approach could potentially be generalized to other disease states and immunological phenotypes. The cohort was sequenced for TCR beta chains only, and without alpha or paired-chain data the features that could be detected were limited. V-gene and J-gene trimming of TCR beta chains was associated with a missense DCLRE1C variant in a later genetic analysis, and the association was replicated in an independent cohort. Because HLA typing was unavailable for some donors at each locus, only the typed subset was used in association tests. A later genetic analysis reported fewer N-insertions in productive TCRs among donors in an Asian-associated ancestry cluster than the roughly 700-donor mean. In both the original and validation cohorts, the classifier was reported to diagnose cytomegalovirus status with high specificity and sensitivity. Because counts were too low, more than 15 rarely observed V segments, including chromosome 9 orphons, were left out of the earlier analysis of a few hundred of the donors. While some public TCRs were present in many individuals, most TCR sequences turned up only very rarely across donors. The study listed 170 or so TCR beta chains as associated with cytomegalovirus. Broadly in line with IMGT annotations, most TCR beta V segments showed up in productive rearrangements about 87% or about 30% of the time in an earlier analysis of several hundred of the donors. The presence/absence analyses assumed that sequencing depth was roughly uniform across donors, and that assumption may not be true. In a later analysis, several top co-occurrence clusters were reported to appear linked to parvovirus B19, influenza, CMV and Epstein-Barr virus. Specific HLA alleles were associated with about 17,000 TCR beta sequences at a false discovery rate of 0.05 in a later analysis. In a later analysis, the rate of TCR association differed among HLA loci, with DRB1 alleles having the most associated TCRs and HLA-C alleles having the fewest.

Library construction relied on the immunoSEQ multiplex PCR assay. For the multiplex PCR, a mixture combining 60 forward primers for TCR Vbeta segments and 13 reverse primers for TCR Jbeta segments was used. A multiplex PCR assay on genomic DNA amplified the CDR3 region of rearranged TCR beta genes. The amplified TCR beta libraries were sequenced on the Illumina HiSeq System as 87-base-pair reads. As for the authors' bioinformatics: A later analysis tallied roughly 78 million unique TCR beta chains across the approximately 670 repertoires, and roughly 11 million of those chains were shared by two or more donors. A nearest-neighbor algorithm error-corrected the raw reads and collapsed the reads into unique sequences, merging closely related sequences to remove PCR and sequencing errors. V, D and J gene segments were assigned by aligning CDR3 sequences to IMGT reference sequences. Each retained sequence needed at least a six-nucleotide match to both a V gene segment and a J gene segment. Rearrangements were classified as productive when the CDR3 lacked stop codons and remained in frame with V and J, and all other rearrangements were classified as non-productive. CDR3 was defined by IMGT convention, running from the second conserved V-encoded cysteine to the conserved J-encoded phenylalanine. The earlier analysis of about 610 of the donors excluded any sequence lacking an unambiguous match to a single V gene segment. An earlier analysis of 587 of the donors classified V segments as functional when productive rearrangements were above 56.7% and as segregating when the standard deviation between donors was above 5%. A statistical classification framework was built for diagnosing cytomegalovirus status from the catalog of TCR beta chain sequences. In a later analysis, V and J genes were assigned by comparing TCR nucleotide sequences against IMGT/GENE-DB human TR gene sequences. In a later analysis, CDR3 sequences and most-parsimonious VDJ recombination scenarios were assigned using the TCRdist pipeline. In a later analysis, each TCR beta chain was defined by its CDR3 amino acid sequence together with its V-gene family, and reads lacking a unique V-gene family were excluded. As a way to deal with suspected cross-contamination and a sequencing artifact, a later analysis dropped 592 nucleotide sequences that were highly shared and had low generation probability. In a later analysis, a clonal expansion index was calculated for each public chain from normalized within-repertoire ranks of inferred template counts. In a later analysis, generation probabilities were computed with a VDJ recombination model fitted to out-of-frame rearrangements, and the resulting probabilities were checked against IGoR. In a later analysis, hypergeometric tests were used to score TCR-TCR, TCR-HLA and TCR-CMV co-occurrence, with a repertoire-size bias correction applied to TCR pairs. To estimate false discovery rates, a later analysis permuted the HLA or CMV assignments 20 times. In a later analysis, co-occurring TCRs were grouped with DBSCAN, and TCRdist sequence similarity was added when clustering was performed within HLA-allele-positive subsets. For co-occurrence clustering, repertoires with fewer than 30,000 or more than 120,000 public chains were excluded, along with roughly 5 repertoires with anomalous nucleotide sharing. What TCRdb holds here is the immuneACCESS table cut down to in-frame rearrangements. Part of the clones is not present; checked against another copy, under half of the missing clones reflect an unresolved V gene, and the others are unexplained. V and J calls and clone size are as listed in that table; D and trimming were resolved from the DNA. For this sample there are 130,000 or so clones; 82% appear just once. The ten most abundant clones make up around 8.1% of the sample.

V is pared back by 4 bases and J by 0 bases, with 9 bases lying between the germline termini. As encoded in the germline V gene, CDR1 is SQVTM while CDR2 is ANQGSEA. Inclusive of the bounding cysteine and phenylalanine, the CDR3 is 13 residues long. Left in the record is the CDR3 DNA by itself, 39 bases read in frame from the first base. The cohort comprised under 700 healthy bone marrow donors. At the time of sampling, every cohort member was nominally healthy, though immune exposures that went unrecorded were likely present. The donor tested CMV seropositive and was one of the 289 seropositive cohort members. A peripheral blood sample was collected from each donor, and TCR beta sequencing was performed on peripheral blood mononuclear cells. Genomic DNA extraction from the blood cell samples was performed with the Qiagen DNeasy Blood Extraction Kit.

The sample comprised PBMCs. This receptor chain uses TRBV29-1 and TRBJ1-1, with no confidently assigned D gene. This receptor was obtained from a woman in her forties or fifties in good health and CMV-seropositive. The CDR3 is CSVVRAMNTEAFF. The DNA sequence follows: TGCAGCGTTGTGCGCGCGATGAACACTGAAGCTTTCTTT. The CDR3 plus the reference TRBV29-1 and TRBJ1-1 genes for the other parts give the full variable domain: SAVISQKPSRDICQRGTSLTIQCQVDSQVTMMFWYRQQPGQSLTLIATANQGSEATYESGFVIDKFPISRPNLTFSTLTVSNMSPEDSSIYLCSVVRAMNTEAFFGQGTRLTVV.